This T cell receptor (beta chain) was observed in a study of blood T cell repertoires in COVID-19. Study summary: The analysed material was cDNA or gDNA that came from T cells, B-cell-depleted T cells, or PBMCs.

It was during active infection that Seattle patients were enrolled and then longitudinally followed. Source study methods: Cell counts per sample came from amplifying reference gene primers. Measured with immunoSEQ multiplex PCR; TCRdb has only the in-frame clones, and not every one. V, J and clone size were drawn from that table, and D and trimming were deduced from the DNA. The data show about 97,000 clones, roughly 90% seen once. Germline CDR1 is KGHDR and CDR2 is SFDVKD. The CDR3 totals 15 residues. Trimming stripped 5 bases from V and 9 bases from J, with 19 bases between. Only one count was recorded for this clone.

This sequence originates from a woman in her 50s with COVID-19, enrolled during active disease. This sequence joins TRBV24-1 and TRBJ2-1; D is perhaps TRBD1 (5 bases). The sequenced sample was peripheral blood. In DNA form, the CDR3 reads TGTGCCACCAGTGGGATTGGCCTAGGGGTATCTGAGCAGTTCTTC. This codes for CATSGIGLGVSEQFF.